This TCR beta chain was obtained from a study of vaccination and CD4 T cells after COVID-19. The CDR3 consists of 14 residues. CDR1 and CDR2 from the germline V gene are DFQATT and SNEGSKA (reference sequence). V lost 6 bases, J lost 5 bases, and 12 bases stayed unmatched. Remarks on this clonotype: What it binds is unknown.

The treatment here: roughly 10-day PBMC culture with coronavirus spike peptide pools or control peptides (ViraFEST assay). Cultured CD4+ T cells had their DNA profiled by the Oncomine TCR Beta short-read assay. TCRdb used MiXCR to reprocess the PCR reads, holding one entry per CDR3 protein. The sample lists roughly 8,400 distinct CDR3 sequences; roughly 60% were seen once. The sequencing used cultured CD4+ T cells from blood, collected after SARS-CoV-2 vaccination. The clonotype comes from a human donor with COVID-19. This chain connects TRBV20-1 to TRBJ2-5; 7 nucleotides match TRBD2. The CDR3, as DNA: TGCAGTGCGATTCAAGCGGGGCGCCGGGAGACCCAGTACTTC. It is translated as CSAIQAGRRETQYF.